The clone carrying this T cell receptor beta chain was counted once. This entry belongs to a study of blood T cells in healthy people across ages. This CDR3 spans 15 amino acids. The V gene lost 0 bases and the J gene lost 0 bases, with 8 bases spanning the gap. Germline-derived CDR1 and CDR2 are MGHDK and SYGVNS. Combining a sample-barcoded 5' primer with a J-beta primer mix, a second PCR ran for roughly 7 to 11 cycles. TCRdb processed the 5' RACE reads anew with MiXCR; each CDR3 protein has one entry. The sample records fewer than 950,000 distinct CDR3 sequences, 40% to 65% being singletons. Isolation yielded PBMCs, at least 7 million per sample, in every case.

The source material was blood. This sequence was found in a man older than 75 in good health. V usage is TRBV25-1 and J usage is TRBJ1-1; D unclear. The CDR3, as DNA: TGTGCCAGCAGTGAATACGGCAGGATGAACACTGAAGCTTTCTTT. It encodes CASSEYGRMNTEAFF.